The clone carrying this TCR beta chain was found many times. The time point denotes: pre-sensitization, week 0. Treatment in this sample: therapeutic diphenylcyclopropenone sensitization with weekly scalp DPC. Participating donors were patients with alopecia, aged 18 to 70 years, considered appropriate candidates for DPC. The sample originates from a study of human T cells and chemical hapten exposure. MiXCR, run by TCRdb on the RACE reads, gives a single entry per CDR3 protein. The profile shows more than 80,000 distinct CDR3 sequences, 10% to 11% of them singletons. The origin of this receptor is a woman aged 55-70 years with alopecia areata. Some clones in this sample may be carry-over from other donors' samples. Sequenced here: whole blood, sampled in connection with sensitization to the hapten diphenylcyclopropenone (DPC).

The CDR3 protein is CASSEVQGFNEQFF. In DNA form, the CDR3 reads TGTGCCAGCAGTGAGGTACAGGGGTTCAATGAGCAGTTCTTC. The gene calls are TRBV2 and TRBJ2-1; 7 bases are shared with TRBD1. This CDR3 comprises 14 residues. Germline values: CDR1 SNHLY, CDR2 FYNNEI. With V trimmed by 3 bases and J by 6 bases, 5 bases remained unmatched.